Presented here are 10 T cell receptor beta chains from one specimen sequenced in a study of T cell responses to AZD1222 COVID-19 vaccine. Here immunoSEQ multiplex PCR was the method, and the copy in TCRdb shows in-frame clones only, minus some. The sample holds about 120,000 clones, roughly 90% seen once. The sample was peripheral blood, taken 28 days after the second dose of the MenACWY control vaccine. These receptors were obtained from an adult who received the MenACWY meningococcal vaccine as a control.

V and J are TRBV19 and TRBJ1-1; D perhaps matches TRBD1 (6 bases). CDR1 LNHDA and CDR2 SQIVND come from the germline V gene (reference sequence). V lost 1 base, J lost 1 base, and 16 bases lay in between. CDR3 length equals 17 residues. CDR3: CASSIVRAQGANTEAFF. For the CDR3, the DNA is TGTGCCAGTAGTATAGTCAGGGCACAGGGAGCGAACACTGAAGCTTTCTTT.

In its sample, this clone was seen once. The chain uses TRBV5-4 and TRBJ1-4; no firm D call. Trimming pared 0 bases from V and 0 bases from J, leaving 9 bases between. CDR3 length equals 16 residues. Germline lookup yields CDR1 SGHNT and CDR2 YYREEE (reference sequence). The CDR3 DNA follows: TGTGCCAGCAGCTTGGCGACACCCTCAACTAATGAAAAACTGTTTTTT. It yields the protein CASSLATPSTNEKLFF.

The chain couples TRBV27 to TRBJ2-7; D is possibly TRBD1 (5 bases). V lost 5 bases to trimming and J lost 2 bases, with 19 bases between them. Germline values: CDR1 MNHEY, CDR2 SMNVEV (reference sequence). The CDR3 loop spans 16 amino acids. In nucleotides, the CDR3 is TGTGCCAGCAGTCCCCGCCCCCCACAGGCAGCCTACGAGCAGTACGTC. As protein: CASSPRPPQAAYEQYV.

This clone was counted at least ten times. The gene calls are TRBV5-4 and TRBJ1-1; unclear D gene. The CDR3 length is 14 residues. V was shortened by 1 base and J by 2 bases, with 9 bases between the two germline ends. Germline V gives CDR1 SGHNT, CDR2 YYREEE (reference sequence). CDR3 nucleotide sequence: TGTGCCAGCAGCTTGCGGGGTTTCAACACTGAAGCTTTCTTT. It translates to CASSLRGFNTEAFF.

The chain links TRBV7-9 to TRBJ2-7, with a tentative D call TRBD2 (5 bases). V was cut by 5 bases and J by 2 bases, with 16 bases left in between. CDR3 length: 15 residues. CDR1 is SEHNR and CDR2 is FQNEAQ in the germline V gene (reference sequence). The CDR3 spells CASSPSLFPPYEQYF. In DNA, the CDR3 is TGTGCCAGCAGCCCTAGCCTATTCCCCCCCTACGAGCAGTACTTC.

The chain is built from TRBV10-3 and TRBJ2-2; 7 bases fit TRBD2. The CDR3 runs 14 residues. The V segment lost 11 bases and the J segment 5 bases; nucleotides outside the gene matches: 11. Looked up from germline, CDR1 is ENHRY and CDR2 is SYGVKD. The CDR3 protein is CASAGTTLTGELFF. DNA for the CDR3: TGTGCCTCAGCCGGGACTACCTTAACCGGGGAGCTGTTTTTT.

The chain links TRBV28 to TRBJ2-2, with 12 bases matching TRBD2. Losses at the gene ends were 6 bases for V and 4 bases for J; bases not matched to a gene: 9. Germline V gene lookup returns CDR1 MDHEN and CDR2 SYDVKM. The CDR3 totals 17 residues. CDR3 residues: CASRGTSGWERTGELFF. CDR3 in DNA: TGTGCCAGCAGAGGGACTAGCGGGTGGGAGCGCACCGGGGAGCTGTTTTTT.

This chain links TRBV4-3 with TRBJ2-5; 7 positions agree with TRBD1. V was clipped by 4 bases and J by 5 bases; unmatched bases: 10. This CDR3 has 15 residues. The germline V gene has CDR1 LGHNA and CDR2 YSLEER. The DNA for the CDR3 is TGCGCCAGCAGCCGTGCCGGGACAGTCCATGAGACCCAGTACTTC. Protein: CASSRAGTVHETQYF.

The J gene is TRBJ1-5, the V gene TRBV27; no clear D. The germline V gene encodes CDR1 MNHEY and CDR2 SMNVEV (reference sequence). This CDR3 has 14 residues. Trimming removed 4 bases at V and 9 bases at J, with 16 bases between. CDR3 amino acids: CASSSYDMFGPQHF. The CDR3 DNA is TGTGCCAGCAGTTCATACGACATGTTTGGGCCCCAGCATTTT.

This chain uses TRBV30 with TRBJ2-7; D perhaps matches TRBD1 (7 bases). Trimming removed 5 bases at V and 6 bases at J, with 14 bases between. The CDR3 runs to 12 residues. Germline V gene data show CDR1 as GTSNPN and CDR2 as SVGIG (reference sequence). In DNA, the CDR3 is TGTGCCTGGGGATGGAGGGGGCCCGAGCAGTACTTC. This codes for CAWGWRGPEQYF.